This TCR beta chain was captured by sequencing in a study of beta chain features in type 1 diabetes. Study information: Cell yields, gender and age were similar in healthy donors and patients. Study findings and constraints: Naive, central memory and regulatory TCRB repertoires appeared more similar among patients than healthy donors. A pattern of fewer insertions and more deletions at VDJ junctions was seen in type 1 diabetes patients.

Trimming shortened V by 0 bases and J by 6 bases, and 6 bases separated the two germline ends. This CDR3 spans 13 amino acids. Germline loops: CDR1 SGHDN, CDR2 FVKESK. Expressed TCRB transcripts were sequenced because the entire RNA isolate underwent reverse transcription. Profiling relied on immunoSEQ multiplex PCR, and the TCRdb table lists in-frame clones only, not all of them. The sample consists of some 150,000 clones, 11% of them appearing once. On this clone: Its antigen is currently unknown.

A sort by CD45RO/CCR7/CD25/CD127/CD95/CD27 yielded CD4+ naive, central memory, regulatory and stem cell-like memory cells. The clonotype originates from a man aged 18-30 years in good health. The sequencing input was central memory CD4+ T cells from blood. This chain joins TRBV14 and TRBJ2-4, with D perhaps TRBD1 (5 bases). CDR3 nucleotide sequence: TGTGCCAGCAGCCAAGAAAGGGGAAACATTCAGTACTTC. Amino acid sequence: CASSQERGNIQYF.